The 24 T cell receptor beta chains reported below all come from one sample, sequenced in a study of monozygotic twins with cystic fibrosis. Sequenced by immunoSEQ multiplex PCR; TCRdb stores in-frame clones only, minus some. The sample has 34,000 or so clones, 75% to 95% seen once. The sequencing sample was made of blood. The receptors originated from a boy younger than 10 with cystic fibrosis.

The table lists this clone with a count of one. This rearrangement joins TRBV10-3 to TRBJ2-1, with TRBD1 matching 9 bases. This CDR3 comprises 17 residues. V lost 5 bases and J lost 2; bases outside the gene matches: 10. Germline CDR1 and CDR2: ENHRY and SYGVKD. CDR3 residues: CAISNLGRDRAYNEQFF. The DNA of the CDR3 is TGTGCCATCAGTAACTTGGGGCGGGACAGGGCCTACAATGAGCAGTTCTTC.

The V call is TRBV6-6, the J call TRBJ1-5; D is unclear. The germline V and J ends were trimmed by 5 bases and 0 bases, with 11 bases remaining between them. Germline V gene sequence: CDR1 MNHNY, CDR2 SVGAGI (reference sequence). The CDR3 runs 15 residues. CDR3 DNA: TGTGCCAGCAGTCCCGGGATGAATAGCAATCAGCCCCAGCATTTT. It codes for CASSPGMNSNQPQHF.

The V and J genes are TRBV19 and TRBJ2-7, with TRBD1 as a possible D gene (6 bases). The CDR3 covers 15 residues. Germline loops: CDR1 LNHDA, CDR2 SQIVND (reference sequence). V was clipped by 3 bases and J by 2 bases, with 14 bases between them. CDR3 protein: CASSITGTLTYEQYF. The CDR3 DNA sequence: TGTGCCAGTAGTATTACCGGGACACTCACCTACGAGCAGTACTTC.

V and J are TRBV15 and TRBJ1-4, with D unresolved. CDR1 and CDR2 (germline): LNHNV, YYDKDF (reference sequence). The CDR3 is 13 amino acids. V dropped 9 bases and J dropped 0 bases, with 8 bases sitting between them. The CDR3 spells CATRDPTNEKLFF. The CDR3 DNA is TGTGCCACGAGAGATCCAACTAATGAAAAACTGTTTTTT. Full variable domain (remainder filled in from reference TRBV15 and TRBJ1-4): DAMVIQNPRYQVTQFGKPVTLSCSQTLNHNVMYWYQQKSSQAPKLLFHYYDKDFNNEADTPDNFQSRRPNTSFCFLDIRSPGLGDTAMYLCATRDPTNEKLFFGSGTQLSVL.

In DNA, the CDR3 is TGTGCCAGCAGCTTTGACCCAGGGGGCATCAATGGCTACACCTTC. It is translated as CASSFDPGGINGYTF. The rearrangement joins TRBV7-9 to TRBJ1-2, with TRBD1 matching over 8 bases. The germline V gene encodes CDR1 SEHNR and CDR2 FQNEAQ (reference sequence). This CDR3 is built from 15 residues. The junction had 9 bases not matched to a gene; V was cut back by 3 bases and J by 6 bases. The full variable domain, with the rest looked up from reference TRBV7-9 and TRBJ1-2, is DTGVSQNPRHKITKRGQNVTFRCDPISEHNRLYWYRQTLGQGPEFLTYFQNEAQLEKSRLLSDRFSAERPKGSFSTLEIQRTEQGDSAMYLCASSFDPGGINGYTFGSGTRLTVV.

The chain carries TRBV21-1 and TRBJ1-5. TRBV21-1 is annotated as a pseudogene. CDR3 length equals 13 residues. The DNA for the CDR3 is TGTGCCAACACCACGGGGACCAATCAGCCCCAGCATTTT. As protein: CANTTGTNQPQHF.

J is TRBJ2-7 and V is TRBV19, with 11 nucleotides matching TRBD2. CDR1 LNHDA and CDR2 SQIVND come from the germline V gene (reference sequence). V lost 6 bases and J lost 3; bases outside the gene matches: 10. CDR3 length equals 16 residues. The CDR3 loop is CASSDQLAGEGYEQYF. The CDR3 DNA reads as TGTGCCAGTAGCGACCAACTAGCGGGGGAGGGCTACGAGCAGTACTTC.

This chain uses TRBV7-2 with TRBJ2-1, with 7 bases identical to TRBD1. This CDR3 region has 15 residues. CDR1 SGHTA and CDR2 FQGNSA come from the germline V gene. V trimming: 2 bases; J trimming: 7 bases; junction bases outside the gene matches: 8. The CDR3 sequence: CASSLRPGQSNEQFF. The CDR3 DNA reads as TGTGCCAGCAGCTTAAGGCCGGGACAGTCAAATGAGCAGTTCTTC.

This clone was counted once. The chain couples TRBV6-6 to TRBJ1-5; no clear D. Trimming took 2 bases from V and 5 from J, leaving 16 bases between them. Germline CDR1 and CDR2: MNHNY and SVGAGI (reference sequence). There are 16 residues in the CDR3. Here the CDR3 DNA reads TGTGCCAGCAGTTACCCGCCGGAGGGTGGCCATCAGCCCCAGCATTTT. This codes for CASSYPPEGGHQPQHF.

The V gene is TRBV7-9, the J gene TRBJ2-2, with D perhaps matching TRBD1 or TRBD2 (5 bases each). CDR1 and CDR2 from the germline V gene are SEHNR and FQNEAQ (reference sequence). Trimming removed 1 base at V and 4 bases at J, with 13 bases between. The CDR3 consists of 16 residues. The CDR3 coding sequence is TGTGCCAGCAGCTTAGGAGGGGAGTTCGTCACCGGGGAGCTGTTTTTT. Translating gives CASSLGGEFVTGELFF.

DNA of the CDR3: TGCGCCAGCAGCCGCGAGAACATTCAGTACTTC. Its translation is CASSRENIQYF. The rearrangement joins TRBV23-1 to TRBJ2-4; the D is unclear. TRBV23-1 is an ORF, and what it does is uncertain. V shed 6 bases and J shed 7 bases, with 7 bases lying between them. This CDR3 is built from 11 residues.

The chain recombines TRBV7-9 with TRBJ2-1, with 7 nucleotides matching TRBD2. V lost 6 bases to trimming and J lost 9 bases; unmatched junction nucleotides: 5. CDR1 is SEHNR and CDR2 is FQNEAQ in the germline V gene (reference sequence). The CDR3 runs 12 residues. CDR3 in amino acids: CASSPGLGEQFF. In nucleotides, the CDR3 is TGTGCCAGCAGTCCTGGACTAGGTGAGCAGTTCTTC. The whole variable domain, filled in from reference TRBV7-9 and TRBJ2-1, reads DTGVSQNPRHKITKRGQNVTFRCDPISEHNRLYWYRQTLGQGPEFLTYFQNEAQLEKSRLLSDRFSAERPKGSFSTLEIQRTEQGDSAMYLCASSPGLGEQFFGPGTRLTVL.

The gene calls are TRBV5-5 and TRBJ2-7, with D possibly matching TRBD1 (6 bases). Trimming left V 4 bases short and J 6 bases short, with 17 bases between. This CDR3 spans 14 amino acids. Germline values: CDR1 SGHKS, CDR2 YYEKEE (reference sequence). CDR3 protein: CASSRDTGSGEQYF. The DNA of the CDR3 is TGTGCCAGCAGCCGGGACACCGGATCGGGCGAGCAGTACTTC.

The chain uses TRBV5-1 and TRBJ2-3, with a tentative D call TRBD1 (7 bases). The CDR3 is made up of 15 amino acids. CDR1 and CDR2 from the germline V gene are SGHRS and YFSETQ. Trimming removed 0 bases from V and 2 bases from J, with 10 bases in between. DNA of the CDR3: TGCGCCAGCAGCTTGGTCAGGGGGGTCACAGATACGCAGTATTTT. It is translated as CASSLVRGVTDTQYF.

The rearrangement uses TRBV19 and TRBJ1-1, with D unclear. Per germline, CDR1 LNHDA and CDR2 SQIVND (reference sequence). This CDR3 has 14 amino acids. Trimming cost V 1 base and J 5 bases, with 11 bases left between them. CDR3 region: CASSIVWEETEAFF. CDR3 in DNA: TGTGCCAGTAGTATAGTTTGGGAAGAGACTGAAGCTTTCTTT.

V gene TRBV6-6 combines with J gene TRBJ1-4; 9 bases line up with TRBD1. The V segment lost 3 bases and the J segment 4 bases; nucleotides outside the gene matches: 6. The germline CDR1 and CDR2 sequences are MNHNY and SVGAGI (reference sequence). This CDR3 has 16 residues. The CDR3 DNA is TGTGCCAGCAGTTATTATGGACAGGGGAGTAATGAAAAACTGTTTTTT. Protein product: CASSYYGQGSNEKLFF.

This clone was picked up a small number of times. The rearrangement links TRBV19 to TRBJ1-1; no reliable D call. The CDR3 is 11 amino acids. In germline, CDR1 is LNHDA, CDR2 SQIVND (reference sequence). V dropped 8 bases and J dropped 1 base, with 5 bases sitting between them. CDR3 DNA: TGTGCCAGTTCAAGGAACACTGAAGCTTTCTTT. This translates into CASSRNTEAFF. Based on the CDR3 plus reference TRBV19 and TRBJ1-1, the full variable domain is DGGITQSPKYLFRKEGQNVTLSCEQNLNHDAMYWYRQDPGQGLRLIYYSQIVNDFQKGDIAEGYSVSREKKESFPLTVTSAQKNPTAFYLCASSRNTEAFFGQGTRLTVV.

The DNA for the CDR3 is TGTGCCAAGGGACACCGTTCCTACGAGCAGTACTTC. It translates to CAKGHRSYEQYF. This sequence joins TRBV19 and TRBJ2-7, with D perhaps TRBD1 (6 bases). V was cut by 10 bases and J by 1 base, with 11 bases left in between. The CDR3 runs 12 residues. Germline CDR1 is LNHDA and CDR2 is SQIVND (reference sequence).

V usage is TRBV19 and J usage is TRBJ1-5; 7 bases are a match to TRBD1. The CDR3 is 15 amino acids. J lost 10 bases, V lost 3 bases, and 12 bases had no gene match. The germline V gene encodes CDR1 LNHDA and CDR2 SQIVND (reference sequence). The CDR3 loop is CASSIGGTVSVPQHF. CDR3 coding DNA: TGTGCCAGTAGTATTGGGGGGACAGTATCAGTTCCCCAGCATTTT.

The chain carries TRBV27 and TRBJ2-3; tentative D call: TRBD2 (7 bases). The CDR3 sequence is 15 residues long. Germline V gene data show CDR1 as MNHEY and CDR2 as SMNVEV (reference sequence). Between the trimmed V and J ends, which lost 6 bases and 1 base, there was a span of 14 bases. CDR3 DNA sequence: TGTGCCAGCAGGTTCATAGGGGGGGGCACAGATACGCAGTATTTT. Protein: CASRFIGGGTDTQYF.

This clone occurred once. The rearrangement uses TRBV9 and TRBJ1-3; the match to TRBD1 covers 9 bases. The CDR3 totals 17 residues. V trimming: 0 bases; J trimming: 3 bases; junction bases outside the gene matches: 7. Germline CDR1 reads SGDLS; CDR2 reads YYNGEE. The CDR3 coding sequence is TGTGCCAGCAGCGTAGTCGATCGGGGACAGGGTGGAAACACCATATATTTT. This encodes CASSVVDRGQGGNTIYF.

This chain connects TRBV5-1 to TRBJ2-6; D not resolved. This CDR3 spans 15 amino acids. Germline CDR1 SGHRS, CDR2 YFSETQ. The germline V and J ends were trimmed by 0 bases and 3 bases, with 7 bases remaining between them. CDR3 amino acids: CASSLAISGANVLTF. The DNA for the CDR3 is TGCGCCAGCAGCTTGGCCATTAGTGGGGCCAACGTCCTGACTTTC.

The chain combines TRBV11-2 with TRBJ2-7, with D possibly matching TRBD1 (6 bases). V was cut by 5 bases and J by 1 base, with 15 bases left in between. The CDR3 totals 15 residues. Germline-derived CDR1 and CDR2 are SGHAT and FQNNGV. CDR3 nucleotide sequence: TGTGCCAGCAGCCAGTCCCAGGGGCTGTCCTACGAGCAGTACTTC. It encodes CASSQSQGLSYEQYF.

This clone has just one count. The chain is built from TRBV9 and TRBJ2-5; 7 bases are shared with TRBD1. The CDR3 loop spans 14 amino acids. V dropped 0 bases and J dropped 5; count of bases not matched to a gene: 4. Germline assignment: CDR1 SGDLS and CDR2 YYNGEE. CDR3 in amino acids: CASSVGQGLETQYF. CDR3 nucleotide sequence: TGTGCCAGCAGCGTAGGACAGGGCCTGGAGACCCAGTACTTC.